Following are 18 T cell receptor beta chains from one sample sequenced in a study of graft-versus-host responses after intestinal transplantation. Their recognized antigens are unknown. Here immunoSEQ multiplex PCR was the method, and the copy in TCRdb shows in-frame clones only, minus some. The sample lists roughly 100,000 clones; 80% to 95% were seen once. The sample consisted of unstimulated CD8+ T cells sorted from spleen or lymph node cells, taken before intestinal transplant. The receptors were gathered from a human donor who received an intestinal transplant.

The chain employs TRBV11-2 and TRBJ2-7; 9 bases are a match to TRBD1. The V segment lost 5 bases and the J segment 4 bases; nucleotides outside the gene matches: 6. This CDR3 comprises 14 residues. The germline CDR1 and CDR2 sequences are SGHAT and FQNNGV. CDR3 region: CASSVYRGQYEQYF. The CDR3 nucleotides are TGTGCCAGCAGCGTCTACAGGGGGCAGTACGAGCAGTACTTC. Looking up the rest from reference TRBV11-2 and TRBJ2-7 gives the full variable domain: EAGVAQSPRYKIIEKRQSVAFWCNPISGHATLYWYQQILGQGPKLLIQFQNNGVVDDSQLPKDRFSAERLKGVDSTLKIQPAKLEDSAVYLCASSVYRGQYEQYFGPGTRLTVT.

The chain carries TRBV7-7 and TRBJ2-2, with 10 bases that match TRBD2. Germline trimming cut 2 bases from V and 5 bases from J; bases unmatched to any gene: 8. Germline assignment: CDR1 SSHAT and CDR2 FNYEAQ (reference sequence). CDR3 length equals 17 residues. This CDR3 is CASSLSLAGTRTGELFF. CDR3 in DNA: TGTGCCAGCAGCTTATCACTAGCGGGGACAAGAACCGGGGAGCTGTTTTTT.

The count of this clone is one. CDR3 DNA sequence: TGCGCCAGCAGCCTGAGGTGGGAGAACACTGAAGCTTTCTTT. Translated: CASSLRWENTEAFF. The chain is built from TRBV4-1 and TRBJ1-1; D not certain. The germline V and J ends were trimmed by 4 bases and 1 base, with 10 bases remaining between them. Germline V gene lookup returns CDR1 MGHRA and CDR2 YSYEKL. The CDR3 loop spans 14 amino acids.

The sample holds one count of this clone. The V and J genes are TRBV6-1 and TRBJ2-6; weak D call: TRBD1 (7 bases). The germline CDR1 and CDR2 sequences are MNHNS and SASEGT. The CDR3 has 17 residues. V lost 3 bases and J lost 0, with 12 bases in between. CDR3 loop: CASSDAGGYSGANVLTF. CDR3 nucleotide sequence: TGTGCCAGCAGTGACGCAGGGGGGTACTCTGGGGCCAACGTCCTGACTTTC.

V gene TRBV9 combines with J gene TRBJ1-6; tentatively, D is TRBD1 (5 bases). The length of the CDR3 is 15 residues. Germline V CDR1 and CDR2: SGDLS, YYNGEE. Between the trimmed V and J ends, which lost 5 bases and 7 bases, there was a span of 16 bases. CDR3 protein: CASSHVGLLNSPLHF. CDR3 nucleotide sequence: TGTGCCAGCAGTCATGTGGGGCTCCTCAATTCACCCCTCCACTTT.

The V and J genes are TRBV7-6 and TRBJ2-1; 7 bases are shared with TRBD2. The CDR3 is made up of 17 amino acids. V gave up 2 bases and J gave up 2 bases; unmatched junction bases: 9. Germline V lookup: CDR1 SGHVS, CDR2 FNYEAQ. CDR3 region: CASSLNVAGQTYNEQFF. CDR3 bases: TGTGCCAGCAGCTTAAATGTAGCGGGCCAAACCTACAATGAGCAGTTCTTC.

This chain connects TRBV6-5 to TRBJ2-3; no reliable D call. The CDR3 is 16 amino acids. Germline-derived CDR1 and CDR2 are MNHEY and SVGAGI. V dropped 0 bases and J dropped 0 bases, with 10 bases sitting between them. The CDR3 protein is CASSYSTVPSTDTQYF. The CDR3 nucleotides are TGTGCCAGCAGTTACTCAACGGTGCCTAGCACAGATACGCAGTATTTT.

The chain recombines TRBV11-1 with TRBJ2-7, with D tentatively TRBD1 or TRBD2 (5 bases each). The CDR3 sequence is 14 residues long. V lost 3 bases and J lost 4, with 13 bases in between. CDR1 is SGHAT and CDR2 is FQDESV in the germline V gene (reference sequence). The CDR3 region has the DNA TGTGCCAGCAGCTTTGGGGGAGTTGGATACGAGCAGTACTTC. Its protein is CASSFGGVGYEQYF.

The chain links TRBV19 to TRBJ2-1; possibly TRBD1 or TRBD2 for D (5 bases each). The CDR3 extends over 15 amino acids. V was shortened by 1 base and J by 7 bases, with 14 bases between the two germline ends. Germline CDR1 reads LNHDA; CDR2 reads SQIVND (reference sequence). CDR3 loop: CASSIVSGAGNEQFF. As DNA, the CDR3 is TGTGCCAGTAGTATAGTTTCCGGGGCAGGGAATGAGCAGTTCTTC.

CDR3 bases: TGTGCCAGTAGTATAGGTTGGAGTGAACTAGCCAAAAACATTCAGTACTTC. Its translation: CASSIGWSELAKNIQYF. The V gene is TRBV19, the J gene TRBJ2-4; the D is unclear. The ends were cut back, 1 base at V and 0 bases at J, with 13 bases in the middle. The CDR3 sequence is 17 residues long. Germline V lookup: CDR1 LNHDA, CDR2 SQIVND (reference sequence). Full variable domain (missing parts from reference TRBV19 and TRBJ2-4): DGGITQSPKYLFRKEGQNVTLSCEQNLNHDAMYWYRQDPGQGLRLIYYSQIVNDFQKGDIAEGYSVSREKKESFPLTVTSAQKNPTAFYLCASSIGWSELAKNIQYFGAGTRLSVL.

The rearrangement links TRBV5-5 to TRBJ2-5, with TRBD2 matching 9 bases. The germline gives CDR1 SGHKS, CDR2 YYEKEE (reference sequence). The V segment lost 5 bases and the J segment 3 bases; nucleotides outside the gene matches: 17. The CDR3 covers 18 residues. The chain's CDR3 is CASSSLWAGGRSKETQYF. The CDR3 nucleotides read TGTGCCAGCAGTTCTCTCTGGGCGGGGGGGCGGTCTAAAGAGACCCAGTACTTC.

The rearrangement joins TRBV7-2 to TRBJ1-3; D possibly corresponds to TRBD1 (5 bases). The germline V and J ends were trimmed by 5 bases and 3 bases, with 17 bases remaining between them. Germline CDR1 and CDR2: SGHTA and FQGNSA. CDR3 length: 16 amino acids. CDR3 loop: CASSPPDILYGNTIYF. The CDR3 coding sequence is TGTGCCAGCAGCCCACCGGACATCCTCTATGGAAACACCATATATTTT.

The chain joins TRBV4-1 to TRBJ1-1; no firm D call. V shed 0 bases and J shed 0 bases, with 11 bases lying between them. The CDR3 sequence is 16 residues long. Germline CDR1 MGHRA, CDR2 YSYEKL. CDR3: CASSQDHGLLNTEAFF. The CDR3 coding sequence is TGCGCCAGCAGCCAAGATCATGGACTTTTGAACACTGAAGCTTTCTTT.

This clone came up a few times. This chain connects TRBV6-5 to TRBJ2-7, with 7 bases that match TRBD2. The germline V gene encodes CDR1 MNHEY and CDR2 SVGAGI. V trimming: 0 bases; J trimming: 7 bases; junction bases outside the gene matches: 6. The CDR3 has 14 amino acids. CDR3 loop: CASSYSKGGREQYF. Here the CDR3 DNA reads TGTGCCAGCAGTTACTCGAAGGGAGGGAGGGAGCAGTACTTC.

The genes are TRBV30 and TRBJ1-1; D gene ambiguous. The V gene lost 5 bases and the J gene lost 0 bases, with 10 bases spanning the gap. CDR3 length equals 13 residues. Germline CDR1 reads GTSNPN; CDR2 reads SVGIG (reference sequence). The CDR3 DNA sequence: TGTGCCTGGGGTCGGGTTATGAACACTGAAGCTTTCTTT. This codes for CAWGRVMNTEAFF.

The chain has TRBV5-1 and TRBJ1-2, with a tentative D call TRBD1 (5 bases). Germline V gene lookup returns CDR1 SGHRS and CDR2 YFSETQ. The V end lost 4 bases, the J end lost 5 bases, and 21 bases lay between the germline ends. CDR3 length equals 16 residues. In nucleotides, the CDR3 is TGCGCCAGCAGCCCACCCGTGCAGGGCGTTGGGTATGGCTACACCTTC. Its translation: CASSPPVQGVGYGYTF.

The rearrangement links TRBV10-3 to TRBJ2-1; tentatively, D is TRBD1 (7 bases). In germline, CDR1 is ENHRY, CDR2 SYGVKD. V was cut by 0 bases and J by 5 bases, with 11 bases left in between. The CDR3 loop spans 15 amino acids. The DNA of the CDR3 is TGTGCCATCAGTGAGTCGATCAGGGGGGACAATGAGCAGTTCTTC. Translation gives CAISESIRGDNEQFF.

Points on this clone: In the same sample, other DNA sequences code for this CDR3. V and J are TRBV6-5 and TRBJ2-7; no definite D call. Trimming pared 0 bases from V and 0 bases from J, leaving 3 bases between. The germline gives CDR1 MNHEY, CDR2 SVGAGI. The CDR3 is made up of 13 amino acids. Here the CDR3 DNA reads TGTGCCAGCAGTTACTCGGGCTCCTACGAGCAGTACTTC. As protein: CASSYSGSYEQYF.